This passage covers 11 T cell receptor beta chains from one sample sequenced in a study of blood T cell repertoires in COVID-19. Here immunoSEQ multiplex PCR was the method, and the copy in TCRdb shows in-frame clones only, minus some. The sample yields under 250,000 clones, 80% to 95% seen once. Input material: peripheral blood. These receptors were collected from a man in his fifties or sixties with COVID-19, enrolled during active disease.

CDR3 DNA sequence: TGTGCCAGCAGTTGGGACAGGGGGACAAACGAGCAGTACTTC. It encodes CASSWDRGTNEQYF. This chain joins TRBV7-2 and TRBJ2-7; 11 nucleotides agree with TRBD1. The CDR3 is 14 residues long. J gave up 5 bases and V 6 bases, and 6 bases lay outside the gene matches. The germline gives CDR1 SGHTA, CDR2 FQGNSA.

V gene TRBV11-2 combines with J gene TRBJ2-1; possibly TRBD2 for D (6 bases). This CDR3 is built from 13 residues. Per germline, CDR1 SGHAT and CDR2 FQNNGV. Trimming removed 0 bases at V and 12 bases at J, with 12 bases between. The CDR3 here is CASSLDLRGGQFF. The CDR3 DNA sequence: TGTGCCAGCAGCTTAGATCTGCGGGGAGGGCAGTTCTTC.

This chain links TRBV10-3 with TRBJ2-7; tentative D call: TRBD2 (6 bases). V shed 6 bases and J shed 2 bases, with 14 bases lying between them. In germline, CDR1 is ENHRY, CDR2 SYGVKD. The CDR3 has 14 amino acids. The CDR3 region is CAIRAGTGAYEQYF. CDR3 DNA: TGTGCCATCAGGGCCGGGACTGGAGCCTACGAGCAGTACTTC.

This chain joins TRBV4-1 and TRBJ2-2; possibly TRBD1 for D (6 bases). Germline V gives CDR1 MGHRA, CDR2 YSYEKL. There are 14 residues in the CDR3. Trimming pared 6 bases from V and 8 bases from J, leaving 16 bases between. The CDR3 sequence: CASRNRVVEGELFF. Written as DNA, the CDR3 is TGCGCCAGCAGAAACAGGGTGGTAGAAGGGGAGCTGTTTTTT.

This chain uses TRBV28 with TRBJ2-3; 9 bases are a match to TRBD1. This CDR3 is 15 amino acids long. Germline trimming cut 5 bases from V and 4 bases from J; bases unmatched to any gene: 7. Germline V gives CDR1 MDHEN, CDR2 SYDVKM. The CDR3 reads CASSGQGIVSDTQYF. In DNA form, the CDR3 reads TGTGCCAGCAGTGGACAGGGGATCGTTTCAGATACGCAGTATTTT.

This clone was detected only once. V is TRBV12-3 or TRBV12-4 and J is TRBJ1-3; D not certain. The CDR3 length is 13 residues. The V gene lost 8 bases and the J gene lost 5 bases, with 13 bases spanning the gap. The DNA of the CDR3 is TGTGCCAGCGGGAGGACCAGTAGAAACACCATATATTTT. It translates to CASGRTSRNTIYF.

V is TRBV29-1 and J is TRBJ1-2, with 8 bases aligning to TRBD1. With V trimmed by 6 bases and J by 4 bases, 10 bases remained unmatched. Germline loops: CDR1 SQVTM, CDR2 ANQGSEA. CDR3 length: 14 residues. CDR3 in DNA: TGCAGCGTGGCCAATGGGACAGGCCTCTATGGCTACACCTTC. It encodes CSVANGTGLYGYTF. The whole variable domain, remainder taken from reference TRBV29-1 and TRBJ1-2, is SAVISQKPSRDICQRGTSLTIQCQVDSQVTMMFWYRQQPGQSLTLIATANQGSEATYESGFVIDKFPISRPNLTFSTLTVSNMSPEDSSIYLCSVANGTGLYGYTFGSGTRLTVV.

V gene TRBV11-2 combines with J gene TRBJ2-7; 13 bases map to TRBD2. This CDR3 is built from 15 residues. V shed 3 bases, J shed 2 bases, and the junction held 1 base outside the gene matches. Per germline, CDR1 SGHAT and CDR2 FQNNGV. CDR3 coding DNA: TGTGCCAGCAGCTTGACTAGCGGGGGGCCCTACGAGCAGTACTTC. Translating it yields CASSLTSGGPYEQYF.

A word on this clone: Other DNA sequences in the same sample also yield this CDR3. The rearrangement joins TRBV12-3 or TRBV12-4 to TRBJ2-7; no clear D. Between the trimmed V and J ends, which lost 3 bases and 2 bases, there was a span of 8 bases. This CDR3 contains 13 residues. This CDR3 reads CASSLAGAYEQYF. CDR3 in DNA: TGTGCCAGCAGTTTGGCAGGCGCCTACGAGCAGTACTTC.

This clone showed up just once. The chain links TRBV24-1 to TRBJ2-3; no clear D. Germline loops: CDR1 KGHDR, CDR2 SFDVKD. V was shortened by 3 bases and J by 0 bases, with 9 bases between the two germline ends. This CDR3 contains 15 residues. In nucleotides, the CDR3 is TGTGCCACCAGTGATACACAGATGAGCACAGATACGCAGTATTTT. The encoded protein is CATSDTQMSTDTQYF.

J is TRBJ1-6 and V is TRBV7-8, with 8 nucleotides matching TRBD1. This CDR3 region has 17 residues. Germline V gives CDR1 SGHVS, CDR2 FQNEAQ. The V and J ends lost 1 base and 4 bases, in that order; junction bases with no gene match: 6. CDR3 nucleotides: TGTGCCAGCAGCTTAGGGACAGGGAGAAGGTATAATTCACCCCTCCACTTT. It is translated as CASSLGTGRRYNSPLHF.